What follows are 3 T cell receptor beta chains derived from one specimen sequenced in a study of blood T cell repertoires in COVID-19. Assay used: immunoSEQ multiplex PCR; TCRdb lists only in-frame clones, some missing. This sample has 25,000 to 30,000 clones, with around four fifths found just once. Sequencing input: peripheral blood. Receptors originate from a man in his sixties or seventies with acute or convalescent COVID-19.

The rearrangement joins TRBV24-1 to TRBJ2-3; D may be TRBD1 (6 bases). The ends were cut back, 9 bases at V and 6 bases at J, with 18 bases in the middle. This CDR3 contains 14 residues. Germline loops: CDR1 KGHDR, CDR2 SFDVKD. CDR3 bases: TGTGCCACCCAGAGGAGGCAGGGGTCGGATACGCAGTATTTT. Its protein product is CATQRRQGSDTQYF.

The rearrangement links TRBV7-9 to TRBJ1-2, with 8 bases fitting TRBD1. The CDR3 runs to 16 residues. V trimming: 1 base; J trimming: 0 bases; junction bases outside the gene matches: 4. Germline values: CDR1 SEHNR, CDR2 FQNEAQ (reference sequence). CDR3 sequence (DNA): TGTGCCAGCAGCTTAGGTGGGGACAGGACTAACTATGGCTACACCTTC. This translates into CASSLGGDRTNYGYTF.

The genes are TRBV5-1 and TRBJ1-4; no clear D. With 0 bases removed from V and 0 bases from J, the gap between germline ends came to 6 bases. Germline V gene lookup returns CDR1 SGHRS and CDR2 YFSETQ. The CDR3 is 15 amino acids. The chain's CDR3 is CASSLGATTNEKLFF. CDR3 DNA: TGCGCCAGCAGCTTGGGGGCGACAACTAATGAAAAACTGTTTTTT.